Listed below are T cell receptor beta chains from one sample, sequenced in a study of cytomegalovirus exposure and HLA in healthy donors. Sequencing was performed with immunoSEQ multiplex PCR; in TCRdb, only in-frame clones are kept and a portion is missing. The data contain 80,000 to 100,000 clones, roughly 89% of them singletons. What was sequenced was PBMCs. Receptor source: a woman in her twenties or thirties in good health and CMV-seronegative. CDR3s include the opening cysteine and the closing phenylalanine or tryptophan. Each record gives: CDR3 DNA, CDR3 protein, J gene, D gene, V gene, clone size. D genes are given only for firm matches. A clone size is listed for some rows: how often the clone was seen (once, few, many), or a class if it is expanded.

CDR3nt: TGTGCCAGCAGCCGAAAACCGGGACTAGCGGTCCAAGAGACCCAGTACTTC
CDR3aa: CASSRKPGLAVQETQYF
j_gene: TRBJ2-5
d_gene: TRBD2
v_gene: TRBV11-2
abundance: NA

CDR3nt: TGTGCCAGCAGCTCCCCAGGGAGGGATACGCAGTATTTT
CDR3aa: CASSSPGRDTQYF
j_gene: TRBJ2-3
d_gene: NA
v_gene: TRBV7-2
abundance: NA

CDR3nt: TGCGCCAGCAGCTTCATTCGAGGCAGCCTAGGAGGCCAGTATTTT
CDR3aa: CASSFIRGSLGGQYF
j_gene: TRBJ2-3
d_gene: NA
v_gene: TRBV5-1
abundance: NA

CDR3nt: TGTGCCACCAGCAGCCTGGACAGCGACACGCTCGAAGCTTTCTTT
CDR3aa: CATSSLDSDTLEAFF
j_gene: TRBJ1-1
d_gene: NA
v_gene: TRBV15
abundance: NA

CDR3nt: TGTGCCAGCAGTTCCATTGGGGTCCAGAGGTGGGGTGGACTCGAGCCCCAGCATTTT
CDR3aa: CASSSIGVQRWGGLEPQHF
j_gene: TRBJ1-5
d_gene: NA
v_gene: TRBV27
abundance: NA

CDR3nt: TGCGCCAGCAGTCAATCCAAGCGGGAGGGCCCGGGGGCCAACGTCCTGACTTTC
CDR3aa: CASSQSKREGPGANVLTF
j_gene: TRBJ2-6
d_gene: TRBD2
v_gene: TRBV23-1
abundance: NA

CDR3nt: TGTGCCAGCAGCTTAGGGGACTACCGAATCTACGAGCAGTACTTC
CDR3aa: CASSLGDYRIYEQYF
j_gene: TRBJ2-7
d_gene: TRBD2
v_gene: TRBV5-6
abundance: once

CDR3nt: TGTGCCAGCAGTTTAGCCGAAGCGAACTACGAGCAGTACTTC
CDR3aa: CASSLAEANYEQYF
j_gene: TRBJ2-7
d_gene: NA
v_gene: TRBV28
abundance: once

CDR3nt: TGTGCCAGCAGCGTAGATCAGGCATACTATGGCTACACCTTC
CDR3aa: CASSVDQAYYGYTF
j_gene: TRBJ1-2
d_gene: NA
v_gene: TRBV9
abundance: once

CDR3nt: TGTGCCAGCAGCACAGGGGGCTCCTACGAGCAGTACTTC
CDR3aa: CASSTGGSYEQYF
j_gene: TRBJ2-7
d_gene: TRBD1
v_gene: TRBV7-3
abundance: once

CDR3nt: TGTGCCAGCAGTCTCGGGGGATACGCCTACGAGCAGTACTTC
CDR3aa: CASSLGGYAYEQYF
j_gene: TRBJ2-7
d_gene: NA
v_gene: TRBV6-5
abundance: once

CDR3nt: TGTGCCAGCAGCTTTGAGTTTAGGGAGCAGCAGTTCTTC
CDR3aa: CASSFEFREQQFF
j_gene: TRBJ2-1
d_gene: NA
v_gene: TRBV7-3
abundance: NA

CDR3nt: TGTGCCAGTAGAATAGGGGGCGCGCTCAATGAGCAGTTCTTC
CDR3aa: CASRIGGALNEQFF
j_gene: TRBJ2-1
d_gene: TRBD1
v_gene: TRBV19
abundance: NA

CDR3nt: TGCGCCAGCAGCCCAAATACAGGGTCGAACACTGAAGCTTTCTTT
CDR3aa: CASSPNTGSNTEAFF
j_gene: TRBJ1-1
d_gene: NA
v_gene: TRBV5-1
abundance: NA

CDR3nt: TGTGCCAGCAGTTACTCGACAACAGGGAGGGTTAGTGGCTACACCTTC
CDR3aa: CASSYSTTGRVSGYTF
j_gene: TRBJ1-2
d_gene: NA
v_gene: TRBV6-5
abundance: NA

CDR3nt: TGTGCCAGCAGTGTGGACAGAGCGAACACTGAAGCTTTCTTT
CDR3aa: CASSVDRANTEAFF
j_gene: TRBJ1-1
d_gene: NA
v_gene: TRBV2
abundance: NA

CDR3nt: TGTGCCGCCTCCCGACAGGCGCGGGGCTACACCTTC
CDR3aa: CAASRQARGYTF
j_gene: TRBJ1-2
d_gene: NA
v_gene: TRBV28
abundance: NA

CDR3nt: TGTGCCAGCAACCGGGGGACCGGAATTTACAATGAGCAGTTCTTC
CDR3aa: CASNRGTGIYNEQFF
j_gene: TRBJ2-1
d_gene: NA
v_gene: TRBV6-1
abundance: NA

CDR3nt: TGTGCCAGCAGCTCCAGACAAGGACAGGCACCACTTGATTGGCCCCAGCATTTT
CDR3aa: CASSSRQGQAPLDWPQHF
j_gene: TRBJ1-5
d_gene: TRBD1
v_gene: TRBV7-2
abundance: once

CDR3nt: TGTGCCAGCAGCTCGGCAGGGGACGGTCAGCCCCAGCATTTT
CDR3aa: CASSSAGDGQPQHF
j_gene: TRBJ1-5
d_gene: NA
v_gene: TRBV5-4
abundance: NA

CDR3nt: TGTGCCAGCAGCTTGGACGGGACATTGAATCAGCCCCAGCATTTT
CDR3aa: CASSLDGTLNQPQHF
j_gene: TRBJ1-5
d_gene: NA
v_gene: TRBV7-9
abundance: NA

CDR3nt: TGTGCCAGCAGTTGGGGAGCCCTAGGGAACACCATATATTTT
CDR3aa: CASSWGALGNTIYF
j_gene: TRBJ1-3
d_gene: NA
v_gene: TRBV28
abundance: NA

CDR3nt: TGTGCCAGCAGTGTTACTAGCGGGAGCTACAATGAGCAGTTCTTC
CDR3aa: CASSVTSGSYNEQFF
j_gene: TRBJ2-1
d_gene: TRBD2
v_gene: TRBV28
abundance: NA

CDR3nt: TGCGCCAGCAGCTTGTGGGGCCGAGATACGCAGTATTTT
CDR3aa: CASSLWGRDTQYF
j_gene: TRBJ2-3
d_gene: NA
v_gene: TRBV5-1
abundance: NA

CDR3nt: TGCGCCAGCAGCTTGACAGGGTTGAGCAACGAGCAGTACTTC
CDR3aa: CASSLTGLSNEQYF
j_gene: TRBJ2-7
d_gene: NA
v_gene: TRBV5-1
abundance: NA

CDR3nt: TGTGCCAGCAGCTTGGAACTAGGGCGAGGAAAGACCCAGTACTTC
CDR3aa: CASSLELGRGKTQYF
j_gene: TRBJ2-5
d_gene: NA
v_gene: TRBV11-1
abundance: NA

CDR3nt: TGCAGTGCCCGGGACATAGAGACCCAGTACTTC
CDR3aa: CSARDIETQYF
j_gene: TRBJ2-5
d_gene: NA
v_gene: TRBV20-1
abundance: NA

CDR3nt: TGTGCCAGTACACAGGAATATAACACTGAAGCTTTCTTT
CDR3aa: CASTQEYNTEAFF
j_gene: TRBJ1-1
d_gene: NA
v_gene: TRBV19
abundance: NA

CDR3nt: TGCGCCAGCAGCCAAGAGTTAACGGGAGGGCAATCCCCCGGGGAGCTGTTTTTT
CDR3aa: CASSQELTGGQSPGELFF
j_gene: TRBJ2-2
d_gene: TRBD2
v_gene: TRBV4-3
abundance: once

CDR3nt: TGTGCCAGCTCCCCGCACTTCGATCAGCCCCAGCATTTT
CDR3aa: CASSPHFDQPQHF
j_gene: TRBJ1-5
d_gene: NA
v_gene: TRBV18
abundance: NA

CDR3nt: TGTGCCAGTACCCCAAGGGGGACAGGGGTTCAGCCCCAGCATTTT
CDR3aa: CASTPRGTGVQPQHF
j_gene: TRBJ1-5
d_gene: TRBD1
v_gene: TRBV19
abundance: NA

CDR3nt: TGTGCCAGTAGTATAGATCTACGGGGGACCTCCTACGAGCAGTACTTC
CDR3aa: CASSIDLRGTSYEQYF
j_gene: TRBJ2-7
d_gene: NA
v_gene: TRBV19
abundance: NA

CDR3nt: TGTGCCAGCAGCTCCGGGGGGGATGGCTACACCTTC
CDR3aa: CASSSGGDGYTF
j_gene: TRBJ1-2
d_gene: NA
v_gene: TRBV7-9
abundance: once

CDR3nt: TGCGCCAGCAGACCTGGGACAGTACTTTCCTACGAGCAGTACTTC
CDR3aa: CASRPGTVLSYEQYF
j_gene: TRBJ2-7
d_gene: TRBD1
v_gene: TRBV5-1
abundance: NA

CDR3nt: TGTGCCAGCAGTTACCAGGGCTACACAGATACGCAGTATTTT
CDR3aa: CASSYQGYTDTQYF
j_gene: TRBJ2-3
d_gene: NA
v_gene: TRBV6-5
abundance: NA

CDR3nt: TGTGCCAGCACGTCGACAGGGCTTGCCGAGCAGTACTTC
CDR3aa: CASTSTGLAEQYF
j_gene: TRBJ2-7
d_gene: TRBD1
v_gene: TRBV6-5
abundance: NA

CDR3nt: TGTGCCAGCTCACCCCAGGGAGGGCAGCCCCAGCATTTT
CDR3aa: CASSPQGGQPQHF
j_gene: TRBJ1-5
d_gene: NA
v_gene: TRBV18
abundance: NA

CDR3nt: TGTGCCAGCAGTCTAGGATTTTGGGAGACCCAGTACTTC
CDR3aa: CASSLGFWETQYF
j_gene: TRBJ2-5
d_gene: NA
v_gene: TRBV27
abundance: once

CDR3nt: TGTGCCAGCAGCCGAGGACAGTACCAAGAGACCCAGTACTTC
CDR3aa: CASSRGQYQETQYF
j_gene: TRBJ2-5
d_gene: NA
v_gene: TRBV7-2
abundance: NA

CDR3nt: TGTGCCAGTGGGACTGGCCCCTACAATGAGCAGTTCTTC
CDR3aa: CASGTGPYNEQFF
j_gene: TRBJ2-1
d_gene: NA
v_gene: TRBV11-3
abundance: NA

CDR3nt: TGTGCCAGCAGCGTCGGGCAACCGGGAATCTACGAGCAGTACTTC
CDR3aa: CASSVGQPGIYEQYF
j_gene: TRBJ2-7
d_gene: NA
v_gene: TRBV7-2
abundance: NA

CDR3nt: TGCGCCAGCAGCCACCCTAAGGCGGGAGGACGAGACACAGATACGCAGTATTTT
CDR3aa: CASSHPKAGGRDTDTQYF
j_gene: TRBJ2-3
d_gene: TRBD2
v_gene: TRBV4-1
abundance: NA

CDR3nt: TGTGCCAGCAGCTACTCTTGGGGCAGGTCAGAGGCTTTCTTT
CDR3aa: CASSYSWGRSEAFF
j_gene: TRBJ1-1
d_gene: NA
v_gene: TRBV6-5
abundance: NA

CDR3nt: TGTGCCAGCAGTGAAGTCCTCAGACACATCCTCACAGATACGCAGTATTTT
CDR3aa: CASSEVLRHILTDTQYF
j_gene: TRBJ2-3
d_gene: NA
v_gene: TRBV6-1
abundance: NA

CDR3nt: TGTGCCAGCAGTCAACAGGGAGGGTATGGCTACACCTTC
CDR3aa: CASSQQGGYGYTF
j_gene: TRBJ1-2
d_gene: NA
v_gene: TRBV7-3
abundance: once

CDR3nt: TGTGCCAGCTCACCACTATTTGGGGGGTTCAATGAGCAGTTCTTC
CDR3aa: CASSPLFGGFNEQFF
j_gene: TRBJ2-1
d_gene: NA
v_gene: TRBV18
abundance: NA

CDR3nt: TGTGCCAGCTCACCGTCGACAGGGCACTATGGCTACACCTTC
CDR3aa: CASSPSTGHYGYTF
j_gene: TRBJ1-2
d_gene: TRBD1
v_gene: TRBV18
abundance: NA

CDR3nt: TGTGCCAGCAGCCCGATGACTAGCTCTCCGACCCAGTACTTC
CDR3aa: CASSPMTSSPTQYF
j_gene: TRBJ2-5
d_gene: TRBD2
v_gene: TRBV5-6
abundance: NA

CDR3nt: TGTGCCATCAGTGTGAACAGGAACACTGAAGCTTTCTTT
CDR3aa: CAISVNRNTEAFF
j_gene: TRBJ1-1
d_gene: NA
v_gene: TRBV10-3
abundance: few

CDR3nt: TGTGCCAGCAGCATAGACAGTAATGAAAAACTGTTTTTT
CDR3aa: CASSIDSNEKLFF
j_gene: TRBJ1-4
d_gene: NA
v_gene: TRBV7-8
abundance: NA

CDR3nt: TGTGCCAGCAGCGCTTATAACGGGGATGGCTACACCTTC
CDR3aa: CASSAYNGDGYTF
j_gene: TRBJ1-2
d_gene: NA
v_gene: TRBV7-2
abundance: NA